The 13 T cell receptor beta chains below come from one sample, sequenced in a study of blood T cells in healthy people across ages. For the second PCR, which ran for about 7 to 11 cycles, a sample-barcoded 5' primer and a J-beta primer mix were used. TCRdb itself ran the 5' RACE reads through MiXCR, one entry per CDR3 protein. The sample comprises about 1.4 million distinct CDR3 sequences, 59% of which are singletons, and over 5% rests with the top ten. Sequenced material: blood. These receptors were obtained from a man younger than 35 in good health.

The CDR3 sequence: CSVTTGKKLFF. The CDR3 DNA is TGCAGCGTTACTACGGGGAAAAAACTGTTTTTT. The J gene is TRBJ1-4, the V gene TRBV29-1; D is undetermined. V lost 5 bases, J lost 9 bases, and 10 bases lay in between. Germline V lookup: CDR1 SQVTM, CDR2 ANQGSEA. This CDR3 comprises 11 residues.

This clonotype appeared many times. Germline is not matched at one junction end, which may reflect a read error. The V and J genes are TRBV11-2 and TRBJ2-7; D may be TRBD1 or TRBD2 (5 bases each). Germline assignment: CDR1 SGHAT and CDR2 FQNNGV. The CDR3 loop spans 13 amino acids. The CDR3 spells CASSVDGGNEQYF. As DNA, the CDR3 is TGTGCCAGCAGCGTAGATGGGGGAAACGAGCAGTACTTC.

This chain joins TRBV29-1 and TRBJ2-7, with 9 bases lining up with TRBD1. From germline, CDR1 is SQVTM and CDR2 ANQGSEA. Trimming at V came to 0 bases and at J to 5 bases, leaving 5 bases not matched to a gene. The CDR3 runs to 14 residues. CDR3 coding DNA: TGCAGCGTTGAAGACCCAGGACAGGGGAACGAGCAGTACTTC. Protein: CSVEDPGQGNEQYF.

The chain joins TRBV28 to TRBJ1-5, with 12 positions matching TRBD1. The CDR3 loop spans 19 amino acids. Per the germline V gene, CDR1 is MDHEN and CDR2 is SYDVKM. V was clipped by 3 bases and J by 7 bases; unmatched bases: 16. For the CDR3, the DNA is TGTGCCAGCAGTTTCAATGTCGCCCGCCCGGGACAGGGGGCACAGCCCCAGCATTTT. Its translation is CASSFNVARPGQGAQPQHF.

This clonotype was picked up one time. The rearrangement links TRBV7-8 to TRBJ2-2; D tentatively reads TRBD1 or TRBD2 (6 bases each). This CDR3 is 21 amino acids long. Germline loops: CDR1 SGHVS, CDR2 FQNEAQ. With 7 bases removed from V and 6 bases from J, the gap between germline ends came to 36 bases. CDR3 residues: CASTKRRGAWEPRVVPGELFF. CDR3 nucleotide sequence: TGTGCCAGCACCAAGAGGAGGGGGGCGTGGGAGCCCCGGGTTGTCCCCGGGGAGCTGTTTTTT.

This rearrangement joins TRBV20-1 to TRBJ1-4; 7 nucleotides agree with TRBD1. Trimming removed 6 bases from V and 7 bases from J; junction bases left unmatched: 8. Germline V gene data show CDR1 as DFQATT and CDR2 as SNEGSKA (reference sequence). The CDR3 loop spans 13 amino acids. In DNA form, the CDR3 reads TGCAGTGCCCTGACAGGGACCGGTGAAAAACTGTTTTTT. Translating gives CSALTGTGEKLFF.

In this sample, this clonotype turned up a few times. The chain carries TRBV18 and TRBJ1-1, with TRBD1 as a possible D gene (6 bases). Germline V lookup: CDR1 KGHSH, CDR2 LQKENI. This CDR3 contains 11 residues. Trimming left V 6 bases short and J 8 bases short, with 10 bases between. This chain's CDR3 is CASSRTEEAFF. DNA for the CDR3: TGTGCCAGCTCCAGGACAGAAGAAGCTTTCTTT.

The chain links TRBV27 to TRBJ2-3; the D call may be TRBD1 or TRBD2 (6 bases each). The CDR3 length is 14 residues. With 7 bases removed from V and 1 base from J, the gap between germline ends came to 12 bases. Germline values: CDR1 MNHEY, CDR2 SMNVEV (reference sequence). CDR3 DNA sequence: TGTGCCAGCACCTGGGGGGCCCGCACAGATACGCAGTATTTT. This encodes CASTWGARTDTQYF.

The J gene is TRBJ2-3, the V gene TRBV9; D remains ambiguous. V shed 3 bases and J shed 6 bases, with 8 bases lying between them. CDR1 and CDR2 (germline): SGDLS, YYNGEE. The CDR3 loop spans 12 amino acids. The CDR3, as DNA: TGTGCCAGCAGCGACAAAGGCGATACGCAGTATTTT. This codes for CASSDKGDTQYF.

This clonotype occurred once. CDR3 region: CASSQGPGGYEQFF. DNA of the CDR3: TGCGCCAGCAGCCAAGGACCAGGGGGTTACGAGCAGTTCTTC. The chain has TRBV4-3 and TRBJ2-1, with 7 bases matching TRBD1. V shed 1 base, J shed 10 bases, and the junction held 7 bases outside the gene matches. This CDR3 contains 14 residues. The germline V gene has CDR1 LGHNA and CDR2 YSLEER.

The rearrangement uses TRBV7-9 and TRBJ1-5, with D maybe TRBD1 (6 bases). V was clipped by 0 bases and J by 6 bases, with 12 bases between them. The germline CDR1 and CDR2 sequences are SEHNR and FQNEAQ (reference sequence). This CDR3 is built from 15 residues. CDR3 sequence (DNA): TGTGCCAGCAGCTTAGCGCAGGGGTCGGTTCAGCCCCAGCATTTT. Its protein product is CASSLAQGSVQPQHF.

The rearrangement links TRBV6-2 or TRBV6-3 to TRBJ2-5; 11 bases map to TRBD2. The length of the CDR3 is 16 residues. The germline V gene encodes CDR1 MNHEY and CDR2 SVGEGT. With 5 bases clipped from V and 5 bases from J, the junction kept 10 bases outside the gene matches. The CDR3 nucleotides are TGTGCCAGCAGTAGCCCACTAGCGGGGGCTGGGGAGACCCAGTACTTC. Protein sequence: CASSSPLAGAGETQYF.

The chain employs TRBV20-1 and TRBJ2-6, with 7 bases that match TRBD1. The CDR3 has 18 residues. Germline CDR1 reads DFQATT; CDR2 reads SNEGSKA (reference sequence). The junction had 13 bases not matched to a gene; V was cut back by 5 bases and J by 0 bases. The CDR3 sequence is CSAENRDSLISGANVLTF. CDR3 DNA sequence: TGCAGTGCTGAGAACCGGGACAGTCTAATCTCTGGGGCCAACGTCCTGACTTTC.